What follows are 14 T cell receptor beta chains derived from one specimen sequenced in a study of blood T cell repertoires in COVID-19. Here immunoSEQ multiplex PCR was the method, and the copy in TCRdb shows in-frame clones only, minus some. The data show about 69,000 clones, with 79% seen just once and more than 15% held by the top ten. The sample consisted of peripheral blood. The receptors here all came from a man in his 60s with acute or convalescent COVID-19.

V gene TRBV28 combines with J gene TRBJ1-4; tentative D call: TRBD1 (6 bases). CDR3 size: 16 residues. Trimming removed 3 bases at V and 7 bases at J, with 18 bases between. Germline CDR1 reads MDHEN; CDR2 reads SYDVKM. CDR3 sequence reads: CASSFIPQGVGEKLFF. DNA for the CDR3: TGTGCCAGCAGTTTTATACCACAGGGTGTTGGTGAAAAACTGTTTTTT.

The gene calls are TRBV29-1 and TRBJ2-3; D might be TRBD1 (6 bases). Germline assignment: CDR1 SQVTM and CDR2 ANQGSEA. This CDR3 is built from 14 residues. The V and J ends lost 0 bases and 4 bases respectively, with 11 bases between them. The CDR3 region has the DNA TGCAGCGTTGAAGACTCAGGGGTCGCAGATACGCAGTATTTT. It codes for CSVEDSGVADTQYF.

This chain uses TRBV7-3 with TRBJ2-3; 7 positions agree with TRBD1. The germline CDR1 and CDR2 sequences are SGHTA and FQGTGA. The J segment lost 2 bases and the V segment lost 1 base, leaving 9 bases of the junction unmatched. The CDR3 has 17 residues. The CDR3 DNA follows: TGTGCCAGCAGCTTAAACCCTGACAGGGCCTCCACAGATACGCAGTATTTT. Residues: CASSLNPDRASTDTQYF.

This chain connects TRBV15 to TRBJ2-7, with D maybe TRBD1 (5 bases). The CDR3 contains 15 residues. Germline CDR1 is LNHNV and CDR2 is YYDKDF (reference sequence). Trimming cost V 1 base and J 3 bases, with 13 bases left between them. The CDR3 reads CATSRGFGRVYEQYF. The DNA for the CDR3 is TGTGCCACCAGCAGAGGTTTTGGCAGGGTCTACGAGCAGTACTTC.

The chain has TRBV18 and TRBJ1-2, with 9 bases aligning to TRBD1. V gave up 3 bases and J gave up 2 bases; unmatched junction bases: 4. This CDR3 has 15 residues. In germline, CDR1 is KGHSH, CDR2 LQKENI. The CDR3 reads CASSPTGGLNYGYTF. The CDR3 region has the DNA TGTGCCAGCTCACCTACAGGGGGCTTAAACTATGGCTACACCTTC.

In nucleotides, the CDR3 is TGCGCCAGCAGCTTGGGGAGTACTGGCAAAAACATTCAGTACTTC. Its protein product is CASSLGSTGKNIQYF. J is TRBJ2-4 and V is TRBV5-1, with D uncertain. The CDR3 is made up of 15 amino acids. The ends were cut back, 0 bases at V and 3 bases at J, with 10 bases in the middle. Germline-derived CDR1 and CDR2 are SGHRS and YFSETQ.

The rearrangement links TRBV19 to TRBJ1-1; D is unresolved. CDR1 and CDR2 (germline): LNHDA, SQIVND (reference sequence). This CDR3 spans 13 amino acids. Trimming left V 8 bases short and J 1 base short, with 11 bases between. This chain's CDR3 is CASSRERNTEAFF. The CDR3 DNA sequence: TGTGCCAGTTCGAGGGAAAGGAACACTGAAGCTTTCTTT.

Only a few counts were recorded for this clone. The rearrangement joins TRBV2 to TRBJ2-1, with D possibly being TRBD1 (7 bases). Germline values: CDR1 SNHLY, CDR2 FYNNEI. The CDR3 length is 16 residues. V was shortened by 8 bases and J by 0 bases, with 17 bases between the two germline ends. In nucleotides, the CDR3 is TGTGCCAGCGGGAGCCCAGGGGGGTACTCCTACAATGAGCAGTTCTTC. This gives the protein CASGSPGGYSYNEQFF.

This sequence joins TRBV20-1 and TRBJ1-2, with no clear D. Germline CDR1 reads DFQATT; CDR2 reads SNEGSKA (reference sequence). CDR3 length: 11 amino acids. Trimming removed 4 bases from V and 8 bases from J, with 11 bases in between. Here the CDR3 DNA reads TGCAGTGCTACCCGGGTTGGAGGCTACACCTTC. Translated, it gives CSATRVGGYTF.

The chain has TRBV7-9 and TRBJ1-5; 9 nucleotides line up with TRBD1. This CDR3 contains 16 residues. CDR1 and CDR2 from the germline V gene are SEHNR and FQNEAQ (reference sequence). V trimming: 0 bases; J trimming: 7 bases; junction bases outside the gene matches: 7. CDR3 in amino acids: CASSLANRGRVQPQHF. The CDR3 nucleotides are TGTGCCAGCAGCTTAGCAAACAGGGGGCGAGTCCAGCCCCAGCATTTT.

There are a few counts of this clone. The V call is TRBV27, the J call TRBJ1-2; D is undetermined. The V gene lost 5 bases and the J gene lost 6 bases, with 13 bases spanning the gap. Per germline, CDR1 MNHEY and CDR2 SMNVEV (reference sequence). The CDR3 spans 13 residues. The chain's CDR3 is CASSIGAQDGYTF. In DNA form, the CDR3 reads TGTGCCAGCAGTATCGGCGCGCAGGATGGCTACACCTTC.

This sequence joins TRBV5-1 and TRBJ1-2, with D possibly matching TRBD1 (6 bases). This CDR3 is built from 13 residues. Trimming removed 1 base at V and 4 bases at J, with 8 bases between. Germline CDR1 reads SGHRS; CDR2 reads YFSETQ. CDR3 sequence reads: CASSLSGVYGYTF. The CDR3 nucleotides are TGCGCCAGCAGCTTGTCAGGGGTCTATGGCTACACCTTC.

The chain joins TRBV29-1 to TRBJ1-2, with 9 bases that match TRBD1. V trimming: 4 bases; J trimming: 8 bases; junction bases outside the gene matches: 5. Germline V gene sequence: CDR1 SQVTM, CDR2 ANQGSEA. CDR3 length equals 12 residues. The chain's CDR3 is CSVGTGGWGYTF. The CDR3 bases are TGCAGCGTTGGAACAGGGGGCTGGGGCTACACCTTC.

This rearrangement joins TRBV19 to TRBJ2-7, with D possibly matching TRBD1 (5 bases). Germline CDR1 reads LNHDA; CDR2 reads SQIVND (reference sequence). The CDR3 sequence is 15 residues long. Trimming removed 1 base at V and 0 bases at J, with 10 bases between. The CDR3 loop reads CASSIGQGISYEQYF. The CDR3, as DNA: TGTGCCAGTAGTATAGGCCAGGGAATCTCCTACGAGCAGTACTTC.